This TCR beta chain was found in a study of T cell responses to AZD1222 COVID-19 vaccine. Method: immunoSEQ multiplex PCR; TCRdb's copy keeps in-frame clones and lacks some. The sample contains fewer than 150,000 clones, about 89% of which appear only once. Study-wide findings and caveats: The study found Spike-specific TCR breadth and depth rose after two AZD1222 doses. Dominant CD4 TCR responses targeted spike regions 160-218 and 743-854. Possibly, clonal diversity was underestimated; donors were largely white British and included more females.

Germline V lookup: CDR1 SGHRS, CDR2 YFSETQ. Trimming removed 4 bases from V and 4 bases from J, with 17 bases in between. This CDR3 has 15 amino acids. As regards this clone: What it binds is unknown.

Sequencing used peripheral blood, obtained on day 0 of AZD1222 vaccination. This clonotype originated in an adult in good health. The V gene is TRBV5-1, the J gene TRBJ2-5, with D tentatively TRBD1 (7 bases). CDR3 loop: CASSPSAGGGETQYF. Here the CDR3 DNA reads TGCGCCAGCAGCCCCTCAGCAGGGGGAGGAGAGACCCAGTACTTC.